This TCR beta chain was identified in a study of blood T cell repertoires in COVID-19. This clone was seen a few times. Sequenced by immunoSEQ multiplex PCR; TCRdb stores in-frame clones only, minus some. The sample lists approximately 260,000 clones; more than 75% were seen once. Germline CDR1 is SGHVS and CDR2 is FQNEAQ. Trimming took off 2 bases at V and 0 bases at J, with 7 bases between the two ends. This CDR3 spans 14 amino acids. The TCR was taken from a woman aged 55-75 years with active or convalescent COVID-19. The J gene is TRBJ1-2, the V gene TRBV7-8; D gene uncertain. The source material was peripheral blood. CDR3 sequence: CASSLSEANYGYTF. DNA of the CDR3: TGTGCCAGCAGCTTAAGCGAAGCTAACTATGGCTACACCTTC. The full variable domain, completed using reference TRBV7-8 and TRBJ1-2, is GAGVSQSPRYKVAKRGQDVALRCDPISGHVSLFWYQQALGQGPEFLTYFQNEAQLDKSGLPSDRFFAERPEGSVSTLKIQRTQQEDSAVYLCASSLSEANYGYTFGSGTRLTVV.